Below are 23 T cell receptor beta chains sequenced from a single sample in a study of blood T cell repertoires in COVID-19. The assay was immunoSEQ multiplex PCR, and TCRdb's table has in-frame clones only and misses some. The table includes roughly 120,000 clones, roughly 80% detected once. Sequencing was carried out using peripheral blood. Source of these receptors: a man aged 25 to 45 with acute or convalescent COVID-19.

The chain links TRBV5-1 to TRBJ2-1; 7 bases align to TRBD2. Germline CDR1 SGHRS, CDR2 YFSETQ. V lost 5 bases and J lost 4; bases outside the gene matches: 9. The CDR3 runs 15 residues. CDR3 sequence (DNA): TGCGCCAGCAGACAACCTGGCGGGGGATACAATGAGCAGTTCTTC. It specifies CASRQPGGGYNEQFF.

The V gene is TRBV5-4, the J gene TRBJ2-1, with 9 bases that match TRBD1. CDR1 SGHNT and CDR2 YYREEE come from the germline V gene (reference sequence). Trimming took 6 bases from V and 4 from J; bases not matched to a gene: 11. This CDR3 comprises 16 residues. The CDR3 protein is CASNPAGGQGYNEQFF. CDR3 coding DNA: TGTGCCAGCAATCCCGCCGGGGGACAGGGTTACAATGAGCAGTTCTTC.

J is TRBJ1-1 and V is TRBV7-9; TRBD1 aligns across 9 bases. CDR1 SEHNR and CDR2 FQNEAQ come from the germline V gene (reference sequence). V gave up 3 bases and J gave up 4 bases; unmatched junction bases: 9. CDR3 length equals 16 residues. The CDR3 protein is CASSFHQGQGLTEAFF. CDR3 nucleotide sequence: TGTGCCAGCAGCTTCCATCAAGGACAGGGGCTCACTGAAGCTTTCTTT.

The chain combines TRBV9 with TRBJ1-6, with no clear D. This CDR3 has 16 residues. Germline CDR1 SGDLS, CDR2 YYNGEE. The V end was cut by 2 bases, the J end by 0 bases, with 9 bases between. The CDR3 bases are TGTGCCAGCAGCGTCGCGGGGAGCTCCTATAATTCACCCCTCCACTTT. It specifies CASSVAGSSYNSPLHF.

The rearrangement joins TRBV5-1 to TRBJ1-3; D ambiguous. This CDR3 comprises 17 residues. Germline loops: CDR1 SGHRS, CDR2 YFSETQ. V lost 0 bases and J 0 bases, leaving 13 bases between the germline ends. The CDR3 DNA sequence: TGCGCCAGCAGCTTGGGTATCCAGGCAGTCTCTGGAAACACCATATATTTT. This sequence encodes CASSLGIQAVSGNTIYF. The full variable domain, in which reference TRBV5-1 and TRBJ1-3 provide the parts outside the CDR3, is KAGVTQTPRYLIKTRGQQVTLSCSPISGHRSVSWYQQTPGQGLQFLFEYFSETQRNKGNFPGRFSGRQFSNSRSEMNVSTLELGDSALYLCASSLGIQAVSGNTIYFGEGSWLTVV.

CDR3 nucleotides: TGCAGTGCTAGTAGAACAGGGAACACTGAAGCTTTCTTT. Its protein is CSASRTGNTEAFF. The chain combines TRBV20-1 with TRBJ1-1, with D possibly being TRBD1 (5 bases). Per the germline V gene, CDR1 is DFQATT and CDR2 is SNEGSKA (reference sequence). Trimming removed 3 bases from V and 1 base from J, with 9 bases in between. The CDR3 length is 13 residues.

The genes are TRBV3-1 (or the pseudogene TRBV3-2) and TRBJ2-3; D remains unclear. This CDR3 has 17 residues. Germline CDR1 reads LGHDT; CDR2 reads YNNKEL (reference sequence). Trimming cost V 1 base and J 2 bases, with 16 bases left between them. CDR3: CASSQGYTVSLTDTQYF. The CDR3 region has the DNA TGTGCCAGCAGCCAAGGGTATACAGTTAGTCTCACAGATACGCAGTATTTT.

The rearrangement uses TRBV2 and TRBJ1-5; the D is unclear. Trimming removed 1 base at V and 7 bases at J, with 11 bases between. From germline, CDR1 is SNHLY and CDR2 FYNNEI. This CDR3 comprises 14 residues. CDR3 amino acids: CASSEGPGEQPQHF. In nucleotides, the CDR3 is TGTGCCAGCAGTGAAGGTCCAGGCGAACAGCCCCAGCATTTT.

This chain uses TRBV7-8 with TRBJ2-7; TRBD2 matches 10 bases. The length of the CDR3 is 16 residues. J gave up 2 bases and V 2 bases, and 6 bases lay outside the gene matches. Germline V lookup: CDR1 SGHVS, CDR2 FQNEAQ. The CDR3 DNA is TGTGCCAGCAGCTTATACGTTAGCGGGAGGCCCTACGAGCAGTACGTC. Translated, it gives CASSLYVSGRPYEQYV.

This chain joins TRBV6-6 and TRBJ1-6; 9 bases are a match to TRBD1. The germline CDR1 and CDR2 sequences are MNHNY and SVGAGI (reference sequence). The J segment lost 14 bases and the V segment lost 6 bases, leaving 5 bases of the junction unmatched. The CDR3 covers 12 residues. This CDR3 is CASRWTGESLHF. The CDR3 nucleotides are TGTGCCAGCAGGTGGACAGGGGAATCCCTCCACTTT.

The rearrangement links TRBV6-1 to TRBJ2-2; 11 nucleotides agree with TRBD2. Per germline, CDR1 MNHNS and CDR2 SASEGT. The CDR3 consists of 15 residues. Trimming removed 2 bases from V and 7 bases from J; junction bases left unmatched: 3. The CDR3 bases are TGTGCCAGCAGTGAAATACTAGCGGGAGTCGGGGAGCTGTTTTTT. It codes for CASSEILAGVGELFF.

The chain uses TRBV5-1 and TRBJ2-5; 7 bases align to TRBD1. The germline V gene encodes CDR1 SGHRS and CDR2 YFSETQ. The CDR3 is 15 residues long. The V and J ends lost 0 bases and 4 bases, in that order; junction bases with no gene match: 6. The CDR3 DNA reads as TGCGCCAGCAGCTTGGAAGGGGGCCCGGGAGAGACCCAGTACTTC. Residues: CASSLEGGPGETQYF.

The genes are TRBV2 and TRBJ1-1; the D gene is possibly TRBD1 (5 bases). The CDR3 consists of 13 residues. V dropped 5 bases and J dropped 1 base, with 8 bases sitting between them. The V gene's germline CDR1 is SNHLY and CDR2 FYNNEI. The CDR3 DNA reads as TGTGCCAGCAGTAGGGGTCCGAACACTGAAGCTTTCTTT. Translated, it gives CASSRGPNTEAFF. Filled out from reference TRBV2 and TRBJ1-1, the complete variable domain reads EPEVTQTPSHQVTQMGQEVILRCVPISNHLYFYWYRQILGQKVEFLVSFYNNEISEKSEIFDDQFSVERPDGSNFTLKIRSTKLEDSAMYFCASSRGPNTEAFFGQGTRLTVV.

This rearrangement joins TRBV18 to TRBJ2-2; 7 positions match TRBD1. The CDR3 is made up of 13 amino acids. Germline CDR1 reads KGHSH; CDR2 reads LQKENI. V was clipped by 6 bases and J by 12 bases; unmatched bases: 10. DNA for the CDR3: TGTGCCAGCTCGGCCGGACAGGAAGGGAAGCTGTTTTTT. Its protein is CASSAGQEGKLFF.

V usage is TRBV7-2 and J usage is TRBJ2-3; 8 bases fit TRBD2. With 4 bases clipped from V and 1 base from J, the junction kept 10 bases outside the gene matches. The CDR3 runs to 17 residues. Per germline, CDR1 SGHTA and CDR2 FQGNSA. The CDR3 reads CASSYGGGPGGTDTQYF. In DNA, the CDR3 is TGTGCCAGCAGCTATGGCGGGGGGCCCGGAGGCACAGATACGCAGTATTTT.

This clone ranks as medium-sized (0.01 to 0.1%). An end of the junction does not agree with germline; a read error may underlie this. The rearrangement uses TRBV7-7 and TRBJ2-7; 10 bases line up with TRBD1. This CDR3 is 14 amino acids long. The germline CDR1 and CDR2 sequences are SSHAT and FNYEAQ (reference sequence). The CDR3 DNA sequence: TGTGCTAGCAGCTCCCGGGACAGGGGCTACGAGCAGTACTTC. It is translated as CASSSRDRGYEQYF.

This clone came up a few times. The chain joins TRBV11-2 to TRBJ2-7; D may be TRBD1 (6 bases). The CDR3 loop spans 13 amino acids. CDR1 is SGHAT and CDR2 is FQNNGV in the germline V gene. Trimming left V 4 bases short and J 4 bases short, with 11 bases between. Here the CDR3 reads CASSSQQGYEQYV. The CDR3, as DNA: TGTGCCAGCAGCTCGCAGCAGGGGTACGAGCAGTACGTC.

The chain recombines TRBV11-2 with TRBJ2-7, with 9 bases lining up with TRBD1. The V and J ends lost 5 bases and 1 base, in that order; junction bases with no gene match: 6. Germline V gene sequence: CDR1 SGHAT, CDR2 FQNNGV. The CDR3 has 15 amino acids. CDR3 sequence reads: CASSRTGQGSYEQYF. CDR3 bases: TGTGCCAGCAGCCGTACCGGACAGGGGTCCTACGAGCAGTACTTC.

The chain combines TRBV5-6 with TRBJ2-7, with 7 bases that match TRBD2. In germline, CDR1 is SGHDT, CDR2 YYEEEE. The CDR3 runs 12 residues. After removal of 4 bases from V and 4 bases from J, the junction contained 2 bases not matched to a gene. The CDR3, as DNA: TGTGCCAGCAGCCGGGGGGTGTACGAGCAGTACTTC. Translating gives CASSRGVYEQYF.

V usage is TRBV5-1 and J usage is TRBJ2-7; the match to TRBD1 covers 12 bases. Germline assignment: CDR1 SGHRS and CDR2 YFSETQ. V gave up 1 base and J gave up 5 bases; unmatched junction bases: 4. The CDR3 consists of 15 residues. The CDR3 DNA reads TGCGCCAGCAGCTTGTTAGGGACAGGGGGCAACGAGCAGTACTTC. The encoded protein is CASSLLGTGGNEQYF.

The chain carries TRBV4-3 and TRBJ1-5, with D perhaps TRBD1 (6 bases). Germline values: CDR1 LGHNA, CDR2 YSLEER. V dropped 0 bases and J dropped 0 bases, with 9 bases sitting between them. CDR3 size: 16 residues. CDR3 in DNA: TGCGCCAGCAGCCAAGACAGGGGTGGTAGCAATCAGCCCCAGCATTTT. It translates to CASSQDRGGSNQPQHF.

The table lists this clone with many counts. This rearrangement joins TRBV6-1 to TRBJ2-7; no firm D call. V shed 1 base and J shed 4 bases, with 8 bases lying between them. Germline V gene lookup returns CDR1 MNHNS and CDR2 SASEGT. This CDR3 spans 13 amino acids. The CDR3 DNA sequence: TGTGCCAGCAGTGAAGGGCCAGAATACGAGCAGTACGTC. It codes for CASSEGPEYEQYV.

The genes are TRBV9 and TRBJ1-6, with D possibly being TRBD1 (6 bases). The CDR3 has 15 residues. Trimming shortened V by 3 bases and J by 8 bases, and 15 bases separated the two germline ends. CDR1 and CDR2 (germline): SGDLS, YYNGEE. CDR3 DNA sequence: TGTGCCAGCAGCGCTCCGGGACATGCAGATTCACCCCTCCACTTT. Protein sequence: CASSAPGHADSPLHF.